The present T cell receptor beta chain was sequenced within a study of shared clonotypes between healthy human individuals. In its sample, this clone was seen once. The antigen remains unidentified. The donors, all of them Caucasian adults, lived in Nashville, Tennessee. Generated by immunoSEQ multiplex PCR, the TCRdb table keeps only in-frame clones and is missing some. Counted here are about 2 million clones, 85% to 95% occurring once; the ten biggest clones make up approximately 0.13%. Study findings and constraints: Estimated richness values were generally larger in naive subsets than in memory subsets. A small donor pool kept down the genetic and exposure-history diversity that was represented.

Between the trimmed V and J ends, which lost 4 bases and 2 bases, there was a span of 15 bases. This CDR3 comprises 16 residues. Germline V gene data show CDR1 as SGHAT and CDR2 as FQNNGV. This chain links TRBV11-2 with TRBJ2-1, with D perhaps matching TRBD1 or TRBD2 (5 bases each). Sequencing was carried out using naive CD4+ T cells sorted from blood. Subset here: CD45RA+ positively selected. This TCR came from a man aged 18-30 years in good health. As DNA, the CDR3 is TGTGCCAGCAGCTCATATCAGGGTAGCGCCTACAATGAGCAGTTCTTC. It codes for CASSSYQGSAYNEQFF. The whole variable domain, remainder taken from reference TRBV11-2 and TRBJ2-1, is EAGVAQSPRYKIIEKRQSVAFWCNPISGHATLYWYQQILGQGPKLLIQFQNNGVVDDSQLPKDRFSAERLKGVDSTLKIQPAKLEDSAVYLCASSSYQGSAYNEQFFGPGTRLTVL.